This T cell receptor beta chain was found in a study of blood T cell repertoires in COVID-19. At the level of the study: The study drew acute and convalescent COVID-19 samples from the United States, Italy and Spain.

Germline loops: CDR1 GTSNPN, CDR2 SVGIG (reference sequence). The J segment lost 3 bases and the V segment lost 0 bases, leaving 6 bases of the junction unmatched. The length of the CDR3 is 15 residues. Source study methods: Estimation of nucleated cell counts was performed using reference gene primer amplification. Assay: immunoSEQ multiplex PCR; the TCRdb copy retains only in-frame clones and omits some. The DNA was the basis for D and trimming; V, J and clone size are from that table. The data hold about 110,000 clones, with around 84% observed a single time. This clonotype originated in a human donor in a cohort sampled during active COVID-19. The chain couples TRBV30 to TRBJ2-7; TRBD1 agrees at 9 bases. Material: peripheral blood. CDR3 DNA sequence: TGTGCCTGGAGTGTAAGGGGGACAGGGAACTACGAGCAGTACTTC. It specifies CAWSVRGTGNYEQYF.